This T cell receptor beta chain was observed in a study of blood T cell repertoires in COVID-19. About the study: Some COVID-19 samples were acute and others convalescent; all came from the United States, Italy and Spain. T cells, B-cell-depleted T cells, or PBMCs supplied cDNA or gDNA.

In the authors' workflow: The assay estimated nucleated cells by amplifying reference gene primers. Here immunoSEQ multiplex PCR was the method, and the copy in TCRdb shows in-frame clones only, minus some. Clonal size and the V and J genes are those of that table, whereas D and trimming came from the DNA. The table lists 150,000 to 200,000 clones, more than 85% of them singletons. Trimming removed 6 bases from V and 3 bases from J; junction bases left unmatched: 3. The CDR3 consists of 13 residues. The germline CDR1 and CDR2 sequences are SNHLY and FYNNEI. The genes are TRBV2 and TRBJ1-1; TRBD1 agrees at 8 bases. The specimen sequenced was peripheral blood. The TCR was taken from a woman in her sixties or seventies with COVID-19, enrolled during active disease. The CDR3 loop is CASSGQGYTEAFF. The CDR3 region has the DNA TGTGCCAGCAGCGGACAGGGCTACACTGAAGCTTTCTTT.